Presented here are 17 T cell receptor beta chains from one specimen sequenced in a study of blood T cells in healthy people across ages. The second PCR ran roughly 6 to 12 cycles with a sample-barcoded 5' primer and J-beta primers. TCRdb recomputed calls from the 5' RACE reads with MiXCR, one row per CDR3 protein. The sample consists of about 1.4 million distinct CDR3 sequences, 59% of them appearing once. Source material: blood. The receptors originated from a man younger than 35 in good health.

The chain has TRBV12-3 or TRBV12-4 and TRBJ2-7; no firm D call. The CDR3 has 14 residues. V was shortened by 5 bases and J by 1 base, with 12 bases between the two germline ends. The DNA of the CDR3 is TGTGCCAGCAGTCCAATACTGGGGTCCTACGAGCAGTACTTC. The encoded protein is CASSPILGSYEQYF.

The V call is TRBV15, the J call TRBJ2-7, with D uncertain. Deletions cut 0 bases from V and 4 bases from J, with 13 bases between. This CDR3 contains 15 residues. Germline CDR1 LNHNV, CDR2 YYDKDF (reference sequence). CDR3 coding DNA: TGTGCCACCAGCAGAGATCCCTCTTCTAGATACGAGCAGTACTTC. Translating it yields CATSRDPSSRYEQYF.

This clonotype was seen more than once but under ten times. V gene TRBV6-2 or TRBV6-3 combines with J gene TRBJ2-1, with D unclear. Trimming stripped 0 bases from V and 9 bases from J, with 3 bases between. The germline V gene has CDR1 MNHEY and CDR2 SVGEGT. There are 11 residues in the CDR3. The CDR3: CASSYSSEQFF. The CDR3, as DNA: TGTGCCAGCAGTTACTCAAGTGAGCAGTTCTTC.

The chain is built from TRBV20-1 and TRBJ2-7; D is ambiguous. The CDR3 length is 11 residues. Trimming left V 3 bases short and J 5 bases short, with 8 bases between. CDR1 is DFQATT and CDR2 is SNEGSKA in the germline V gene (reference sequence). As DNA, the CDR3 is TGCAGTGCTAGGGGGTACCACGAGCAGTACTTC. Protein sequence: CSARGYHEQYF.

The chain uses TRBV7-9 and TRBJ2-5; D not certain. Germline assignment: CDR1 SEHNR and CDR2 FQNEAQ (reference sequence). The CDR3 has 13 amino acids. V lost 1 base, J lost 6 bases, and 9 bases lay in between. The CDR3 loop is CASSLDGEKTQYF. The DNA for the CDR3 is TGTGCCAGCAGCTTAGATGGGGAAAAGACCCAGTACTTC.

The rearrangement links TRBV4-1 to TRBJ1-4, with 7 bases lining up with TRBD1. The CDR3 length is 15 residues. Germline V gene sequence: CDR1 MGHRA, CDR2 YSYEKL. The ends lost 0 bases at V and 8 bases at J; junction bases unmatched: 6. In nucleotides, the CDR3 is TGCGCCAGCAGCCAAGAGACAGGGAGTAACGAAAAACTGTTTTTT. Residues: CASSQETGSNEKLFF.

The chain employs TRBV29-1 and TRBJ2-7; 11 bases align to TRBD2. The ends lost 6 bases at V and 6 bases at J; junction bases unmatched: 4. The CDR3 spans 12 residues. The germline V gene has CDR1 SQVTM and CDR2 ANQGSEA. For the CDR3, the DNA is TGCAGCGTACTAGCGGGAGATTTCGAGCAGTACTTC. This codes for CSVLAGDFEQYF.

The chain couples TRBV7-9 to TRBJ2-1; D remains ambiguous. Trimming took 6 bases from V and 5 from J, leaving 8 bases between them. Germline CDR1 and CDR2: SEHNR and FQNEAQ (reference sequence). The CDR3 is 12 residues long. CDR3 residues: CASRGGDNEQFF. The CDR3 region has the DNA TGTGCCAGCAGGGGCGGCGACAATGAGCAGTTCTTC. Full variable domain (remainder filled in from reference TRBV7-9 and TRBJ2-1): DTGVSQNPRHKITKRGQNVTFRCDPISEHNRLYWYRQTLGQGPEFLTYFQNEAQLEKSRLLSDRFSAERPKGSFSTLEIQRTEQGDSAMYLCASRGGDNEQFFGPGTRLTVL.

The gene calls are TRBV5-1 and TRBJ2-7; 12 bases line up with TRBD2. Germline loops: CDR1 SGHRS, CDR2 YFSETQ. Trimming removed 4 bases from V and 7 bases from J; junction bases left unmatched: 9. The CDR3 length is 15 residues. CDR3 sequence (DNA): TGCGCCAGCAGCCTCGGACTAGCGGGACCCTCGGAGCAGTACTTC. Translation: CASSLGLAGPSEQYF.

The CDR3 coding sequence is TGTGCCAGCAGGTCCGGGACAGTTCGTGAAGCTTTCTTT. The encoded protein is CASRSGTVREAFF. The chain has TRBV6-2 or TRBV6-3 and TRBJ1-1, with 7 positions matching TRBD1. The CDR3 spans 13 residues. CDR1 and CDR2 from the germline V gene are MNHEY and SVGEGT. V was clipped by 6 bases and J by 7 bases; unmatched bases: 8.

V gene TRBV10-2 combines with J gene TRBJ1-5; D may be TRBD1 (5 bases). Germline-derived CDR1 and CDR2 are WSHSY and SAAADI. With 4 bases removed from V and 1 base from J, the gap between germline ends came to 11 bases. The CDR3 sequence is 15 residues long. The CDR3: CASSGYGGSNQPQHF. The DNA of the CDR3 is TGCGCCAGCAGTGGGTATGGGGGAAGCAATCAGCCCCAGCATTTT.

The CDR3 spells CASSSDRRVTHGYTF. The CDR3 nucleotides read TGTGCCAGCAGTTCCGACCGACGGGTCACCCATGGCTACACCTTC. The V call is TRBV6-5, the J call TRBJ1-2; no clear D gene. Trimming cost V 4 bases and J 6 bases, with 18 bases left between them. This CDR3 has 15 residues. Germline CDR1 MNHEY, CDR2 SVGAGI.

This chain uses TRBV11-2 with TRBJ2-5; D is unclear. The DNA end is more similar to TRBJ2-7, so the J call may be wrong. CDR1 and CDR2 from the germline V gene are SGHAT and FQNNGV. The CDR3 is 17 amino acids. This chain's CDR3 is CASSSIPRTEMTYEQYF. The CDR3 DNA reads TGTGCCAGCAGCTCCATACCCAGGACGGAAATGACCTACGAGCAGTACTTC.

The gene calls are TRBV28 and TRBJ2-1; 9 bases are a match to TRBD1. The CDR3 has 15 residues. Germline assignment: CDR1 MDHEN and CDR2 SYDVKM. V lost 5 bases and J lost 8; bases outside the gene matches: 10. The CDR3 protein is CASSTGGGRPDEQFF. In DNA form, the CDR3 reads TGTGCCAGCAGTACAGGGGGCGGGCGCCCAGATGAGCAGTTCTTC.

CDR3 in amino acids: CASSLRAPGDGYTF. The CDR3 nucleotides are TGTGCCAGCAGCCTCCGGGCACCGGGGGATGGCTACACCTTC. V is TRBV7-2 and J is TRBJ1-2, with D possibly TRBD1 on 5 matching bases. V was pared by 5 bases and J by 6 bases, with 16 bases between. The CDR3 sequence is 14 residues long. Germline CDR1 reads SGHTA; CDR2 reads FQGNSA.

The chain is built from TRBV14 and TRBJ2-7; 12 positions agree with TRBD2. CDR1 and CDR2 from the germline V gene are SGHDN and FVKESK. J was trimmed by 2 bases and V by 4 bases; bases with no gene match: 3. CDR3 length: 15 residues. The CDR3 loop is CASSRGLAGTYEQYF. The CDR3 DNA reads as TGTGCCAGCAGCCGCGGACTAGCGGGGACCTACGAGCAGTACTTC.

The chain carries TRBV20-1 and TRBJ2-7; D uncertain. Germline CDR1 is DFQATT and CDR2 is SNEGSKA (reference sequence). Trimming took 0 bases from V and 2 from J, leaving 14 bases between them. The CDR3 runs to 15 residues. CDR3 protein: CSAREGSWYAYEQYF. Here the CDR3 DNA reads TGCAGTGCTAGAGAAGGTAGCTGGTACGCCTACGAGCAGTACTTC.